This passage covers 21 T cell receptor beta chains from one sample sequenced in a study of blood T cell repertoires in COVID-19. The repertoire was sequenced with immunoSEQ multiplex PCR; TCRdb's copy has only in-frame clones and lacks some. In the table there are approximately 180,000 clones, roughly 89% of which are singletons. Material for sequencing was PBMCs or T cells enriched from blood (not recorded which). All receptors derive from a woman aged 40 to 50 with acute COVID-19.

The chain has TRBV25-1 and TRBJ2-2; 9 bases fit TRBD2. Germline-derived CDR1 and CDR2 are MGHDK and SYGVNS. This CDR3 has 16 residues. V lost 5 bases to trimming and J lost 1 base; unmatched junction nucleotides: 5. CDR3: CASSSSLAGNTGELFF. The CDR3, as DNA: TGTGCCAGCAGTAGCTCACTAGCGGGGAACACCGGGGAGCTGTTTTTT.

This sequence joins TRBV20-1 and TRBJ2-5, with D maybe TRBD1 (5 bases). V lost 3 bases and J 7 bases, leaving 6 bases between the germline ends. The CDR3 is 10 amino acids. The germline V gene encodes CDR1 DFQATT and CDR2 SNEGSKA (reference sequence). In nucleotides, the CDR3 is TGCAGTGCTAGCGACAGGACCCAGTACTTC. As protein: CSASDRTQYF.

The chain combines TRBV11-2 with TRBJ1-2, with D perhaps matching TRBD1 (5 bases). This CDR3 contains 15 residues. Trimming removed 0 bases at V and 7 bases at J, with 15 bases between. CDR1 and CDR2 (germline): SGHAT, FQNNGV. CDR3 loop: CASSLDSAGLGGYTF. Here the CDR3 DNA reads TGTGCCAGCAGCTTAGATTCAGCAGGGTTAGGTGGCTACACCTTC.

The chain employs TRBV11-1 and TRBJ2-1; 8 bases line up with TRBD2. Trimming at V came to 0 bases and at J to 9 bases, leaving 4 bases not matched to a gene. Germline assignment: CDR1 SGHAT and CDR2 FQDESV (reference sequence). The CDR3 has 14 amino acids. CDR3: CASSLAGLVGEQFF. The CDR3 bases are TGTGCCAGCAGCTTAGCGGGACTAGTTGGTGAGCAGTTCTTC.

The rearrangement links TRBV25-1 to TRBJ1-2; D is perhaps TRBD1 (5 bases). Germline loops: CDR1 MGHDK, CDR2 SYGVNS. The CDR3 sequence is 13 residues long. V was clipped by 5 bases and J by 2 bases, with 9 bases between them. The CDR3 protein is CASSPAGNYGYTF. In nucleotides, the CDR3 is TGTGCCAGCAGTCCCGCAGGGAACTATGGCTACACCTTC.

The rearrangement uses TRBV19 and TRBJ1-4; D possibly corresponds to TRBD1 (5 bases). From germline, CDR1 is LNHDA and CDR2 SQIVND (reference sequence). The CDR3 has 14 residues. Trimming removed 6 bases from V and 7 bases from J, with 15 bases in between. The DNA for the CDR3 is TGTGCCAGTAGATCGGCAGGGAAAGGTGAAAAACTGTTTTTT. Its translation is CASRSAGKGEKLFF.

J is TRBJ1-4 and V is TRBV19, with 11 nucleotides matching TRBD1. The CDR3 loop spans 18 amino acids. Losses at the gene ends were 0 bases for V and 0 bases for J; bases not matched to a gene: 3. Germline V gene sequence: CDR1 LNHDA, CDR2 SQIVND (reference sequence). CDR3 region: CASSIEGQGESTNEKLFF. The DNA of the CDR3 is TGTGCCAGTAGTATAGAGGGACAGGGGGAATCAACTAATGAAAAACTGTTTTTT. Together with reference TRBV19 and TRBJ1-4, the CDR3 gives the full variable domain: DGGITQSPKYLFRKEGQNVTLSCEQNLNHDAMYWYRQDPGQGLRLIYYSQIVNDFQKGDIAEGYSVSREKKESFPLTVTSAQKNPTAFYLCASSIEGQGESTNEKLFFGSGTQLSVL.

The rearrangement uses TRBV6-5 and TRBJ2-3; possibly TRBD2 for D (6 bases). Trimming shortened V by 4 bases and J by 0 bases, and 8 bases separated the two germline ends. Germline V gives CDR1 MNHEY, CDR2 SVGAGI. The CDR3 covers 14 residues. In nucleotides, the CDR3 is TGTGCCAGCAGTTTGGCGGGAAGCACAGATACGCAGTATTTT. This translates into CASSLAGSTDTQYF.

The V and J genes are TRBV9 and TRBJ1-2; 8 bases are shared with TRBD1. The trim removed 0 bases at V and 3 bases at J, leaving 4 bases unmatched. CDR1 is SGDLS, CDR2 YYNGEE, per germline. This CDR3 contains 15 residues. In nucleotides, the CDR3 is TGTGCCAGCAGCGTAGTGGCAGGGGGCGACTATGGCTACACCTTC. Translating it yields CASSVVAGGDYGYTF. Full variable domain (rest looked up from reference TRBV9 and TRBJ1-2): DSGVTQTPKHLITATGQRVTLRCSPRSGDLSVYWYQQSLDQGLQFLIQYYNGEERAKGNILERFSAQQFPDLHSELNLSSLELGDSALYFCASSVVAGGDYGYTFGSGTRLTVV.

This clone was detected only a few times. This rearrangement joins TRBV3-1 (or the pseudogene TRBV3-2) to TRBJ2-7; 12 nucleotides align to TRBD2. Germline trimming cut 4 bases from V and 1 base from J; bases unmatched to any gene: 8. The CDR3 runs 17 residues. Looked up from germline, CDR1 is LGHDT and CDR2 is YNNKEL (reference sequence). Written as DNA, the CDR3 is TGTGCCAGCAGCCCTTGGACTAGCGGGGACAAGTCCTACGAGCAGTACTTC. It specifies CASSPWTSGDKSYEQYF.

The chain has TRBV7-9 and TRBJ2-7, with 7 bases lining up with TRBD1. CDR3 length: 16 amino acids. CDR1 and CDR2 (germline): SEHNR, FQNEAQ (reference sequence). The V gene end was trimmed by 1 base and the J gene end by 0 bases; junction bases not matched to a gene: 6. The CDR3 DNA sequence: TGTGCCAGCAGCTTAGGCCCGACAGGGCACTCCTACGAGCAGTACTTC. Its translation: CASSLGPTGHSYEQYF.

The CDR3 loop is CASSPGTSGIRIDNEQFF. CDR3 nucleotides: TGTGCCAGCAGCCCGGGGACTAGCGGGATTAGGATCGACAATGAGCAGTTCTTC. The gene calls are TRBV7-9 and TRBJ2-1, with TRBD2 identical over 13 bases. Germline trimming cut 5 bases from V and 5 bases from J; bases unmatched to any gene: 12. Germline V gene lookup returns CDR1 SEHNR and CDR2 FQNEAQ (reference sequence). This CDR3 spans 18 amino acids.

The chain uses TRBV5-1 and TRBJ2-1; 9 bases line up with TRBD1. Germline loops: CDR1 SGHRS, CDR2 YFSETQ. The CDR3 loop spans 13 amino acids. J was trimmed by 9 bases and V by 4 bases; bases with no gene match: 5. The CDR3 sequence is CASSAPQGAEQFF. CDR3 bases: TGCGCCAGCAGCGCACCACAGGGGGCTGAGCAGTTCTTC. Drawing the rest from reference TRBV5-1 and TRBJ2-1, the complete variable domain is KAGVTQTPRYLIKTRGQQVTLSCSPISGHRSVSWYQQTPGQGLQFLFEYFSETQRNKGNFPGRFSGRQFSNSRSEMNVSTLELGDSALYLCASSAPQGAEQFFGPGTRLTVL.

This clone has more than one count but fewer than ten. The rearrangement uses TRBV5-1 and TRBJ2-7; 11 bases align to TRBD2. The CDR3 spans 15 residues. Germline V lookup: CDR1 SGHRS, CDR2 YFSETQ. The V gene end was trimmed by 3 bases and the J gene end by 3 bases; junction bases not matched to a gene: 5. In nucleotides, the CDR3 is TGCGCCAGCAGCTCAGCTAGCGGGAGGATCTACGAGCAGTACTTC. This translates into CASSSASGRIYEQYF.

In DNA form, the CDR3 reads TGTGCCAGCAGCCAAGAAGTCAGATCGAACACCGGGGAGCTGTTTTTT. Protein: CASSQEVRSNTGELFF. V is TRBV3-1 (or the pseudogene TRBV3-2) and J is TRBJ2-2; no clear D gene. V dropped 0 bases and J dropped 0 bases, with 8 bases sitting between them. The CDR3 spans 16 residues. The V gene's germline CDR1 is LGHDT and CDR2 YNNKEL (reference sequence).

Only a few counts were recorded for this clone. The chain recombines TRBV9 with TRBJ2-7; 7 positions agree with TRBD1. V shed 4 bases and J 2 bases; nucleotides not matched to a gene: 9. Germline CDR1 and CDR2: SGDLS and YYNGEE. This CDR3 contains 15 residues. The CDR3 reads CASSPRTGDTYEQYF. The CDR3, as DNA: TGTGCCAGCAGCCCACGGACAGGTGACACCTACGAGCAGTACTTC.

V gene TRBV30 combines with J gene TRBJ2-5; 10 bases are a match to TRBD2. CDR3 length: 13 residues. Germline CDR1 is GTSNPN and CDR2 is SVGIG (reference sequence). Trimming took 7 bases from V and 2 from J; bases not matched to a gene: 4. DNA of the CDR3: TGTGCCTTCAGCGGGAGGGGTCAAGAGACCCAGTACTTC. Protein product: CAFSGRGQETQYF.

The rearrangement links TRBV29-1 to TRBJ1-2, with 9 bases that match TRBD1. The CDR3 consists of 15 residues. V gave up 7 bases and J gave up 2 bases; unmatched junction bases: 11. The germline V gene has CDR1 SQVTM and CDR2 ANQGSEA. The CDR3 sequence: CSGTSGTGRNYGYTF. The CDR3 DNA reads as TGCAGCGGGACTTCGGGGACAGGGAGGAACTATGGCTACACCTTC. The whole variable domain, remainder taken from reference TRBV29-1 and TRBJ1-2, is SAVISQKPSRDICQRGTSLTIQCQVDSQVTMMFWYRQQPGQSLTLIATANQGSEATYESGFVIDKFPISRPNLTFSTLTVSNMSPEDSSIYLCSGTSGTGRNYGYTFGSGTRLTVV.

The J gene is TRBJ1-1, the V gene TRBV5-6; D gene unclear. V shed 1 base and J shed 0 bases, with 16 bases lying between them. Germline CDR1 reads SGHDT; CDR2 reads YYEEEE. The CDR3 has 17 residues. In DNA, the CDR3 is TGTGCCAGCAGCTTGTTTAACCTCGACACAATGAACACTGAAGCTTTCTTT. It specifies CASSLFNLDTMNTEAFF. The full variable domain, in which reference TRBV5-6 and TRBJ1-1 provide the parts outside the CDR3, is DAGVTQSPTHLIKTRGQQVTLRCSPKSGHDTVSWYQQALGQGPQFIFQYYEEEERQRGNFPDRFSGHQFPNYSSELNVNALLLGDSALYLCASSLFNLDTMNTEAFFGQGTRLTVV.

The chain couples TRBV6-1 to TRBJ2-1; 11 positions agree with TRBD2. The germline V gene has CDR1 MNHNS and CDR2 SASEGT. This CDR3 contains 18 residues. The V gene end was trimmed by 2 bases and the J gene end by 9 bases; junction bases not matched to a gene: 15. CDR3 bases: TGTGCCAGCAGTGAACCGAGACCGGGACTAGCGGTCTTAGGTGAGCAGTTCTTC. It translates to CASSEPRPGLAVLGEQFF.

The gene calls are TRBV19 and TRBJ2-1; D may be TRBD2 (6 bases). There are 13 residues in the CDR3. Looked up from germline, CDR1 is LNHDA and CDR2 is SQIVND (reference sequence). Between the trimmed V and J ends, which lost 7 bases and 3 bases, there was a span of 10 bases. The CDR3 region is CASTSEGYNEQFF. The CDR3 nucleotides read TGTGCCAGTACCTCGGAGGGCTACAATGAGCAGTTCTTC. Full variable domain (remainder filled in from reference TRBV19 and TRBJ2-1): DGGITQSPKYLFRKEGQNVTLSCEQNLNHDAMYWYRQDPGQGLRLIYYSQIVNDFQKGDIAEGYSVSREKKESFPLTVTSAQKNPTAFYLCASTSEGYNEQFFGPGTRLTVL.